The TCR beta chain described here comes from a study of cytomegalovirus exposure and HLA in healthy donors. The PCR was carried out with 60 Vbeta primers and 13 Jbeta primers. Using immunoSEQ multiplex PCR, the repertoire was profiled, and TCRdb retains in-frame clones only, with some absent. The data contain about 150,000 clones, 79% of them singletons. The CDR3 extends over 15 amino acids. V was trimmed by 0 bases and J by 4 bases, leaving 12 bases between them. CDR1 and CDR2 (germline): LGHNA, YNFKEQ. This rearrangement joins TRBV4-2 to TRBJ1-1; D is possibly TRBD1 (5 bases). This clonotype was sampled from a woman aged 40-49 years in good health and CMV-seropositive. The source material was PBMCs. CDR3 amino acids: CASSQDWTGGTEAFF. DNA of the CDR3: TGTGCCAGCAGCCAAGATTGGACGGGGGGCACTGAAGCTTTCTTT.